The 19 T cell receptor beta chains presented below share a single source sample, sequenced in a study of technical replicates of blood from several donors. Profiling relied on immunoSEQ multiplex PCR, and the TCRdb table lists in-frame clones only, not all of them. The sample has tens of thousands of clones, over 90% seen once. Sequencing used T cells isolated from PBMCs. These receptors all stem from a human donor in good health.

The chain employs TRBV19 and TRBJ1-2; a possible D gene is TRBD1 (5 bases). CDR3 length: 13 amino acids. Germline loops: CDR1 LNHDA, CDR2 SQIVND (reference sequence). V was pared by 10 bases and J by 3 bases, with 15 bases between. CDR3 sequence (DNA): TGTGCCACCTCTTCAAGACAGTACTATGGCTACACCTTC. Protein product: CATSSRQYYGYTF.

This chain connects TRBV29-1 to TRBJ2-1, with 11 bases fitting TRBD2. Trimming removed 5 bases from V and 4 bases from J; junction bases left unmatched: 10. Germline CDR1 and CDR2: SQVTM and ANQGSEA. This CDR3 spans 16 amino acids. The CDR3 loop reads CSVPLAGGQLYNEQFF. The CDR3 DNA sequence: TGCAGCGTTCCTCTAGCGGGAGGCCAGTTATACAATGAGCAGTTCTTC.

This chain joins TRBV6-5 and TRBJ1-1; 9 bases align to TRBD1. V was pared by 1 base and J by 0 bases, with 3 bases of the junction left unmatched. Germline assignment: CDR1 MNHEY and CDR2 SVGAGI. CDR3 size: 16 residues. The CDR3 coding sequence is TGTGCCAGCAGTTACTACAGGGGGCGCGTGAACACTGAAGCTTTCTTT. Translated: CASSYYRGRVNTEAFF.

On this clone itself: Distinct nucleotide sequences in the sample also encode this CDR3. Here the CDR3 DNA reads TGTGCCAGCAGTCGGGGATCTGGAAACACCATATATTTT. Translated, it gives CASSRGSGNTIYF. The genes are TRBV6-5 and TRBJ1-3; D uncertain. CDR3 size: 13 residues. Looked up from germline, CDR1 is MNHEY and CDR2 is SVGAGI. V was trimmed by 5 bases and J by 1 base, leaving 6 bases between them.

This clone was observed a few times. The chain couples TRBV4-1 to TRBJ1-1; possible D gene TRBD1, 5 bases. Germline values: CDR1 MGHRA, CDR2 YSYEKL. V lost 1 base and J 11 bases, leaving 11 bases between the germline ends. The CDR3 length is 12 residues. The CDR3 region is CASSQGAGEAFF. CDR3 coding DNA: TGCGCCAGCAGCCAAGGGGCGGGGGAGGCTTTCTTT.

This chain links TRBV5-6 with TRBJ1-5; D call uncertain. The CDR3 extends over 14 amino acids. Trimming shortened V by 3 bases and J by 7 bases, and 14 bases separated the two germline ends. CDR1 and CDR2 (germline): SGHDT, YYEEEE. CDR3 DNA: TGTGCCAGCAGCTCACATGACTTGAGCCAGCCCCAGCATTTT. Encoded protein: CASSSHDLSQPQHF.

The chain carries TRBV7-9 and TRBJ2-7; D is uncertain. Germline values: CDR1 SEHNR, CDR2 FQNEAQ (reference sequence). The CDR3 is 11 amino acids. V gave up 5 bases and J gave up 3 bases, with 5 bases separating them. CDR3 region: CASSILYEQYF. CDR3 bases: TGTGCCAGCAGCATCCTCTACGAGCAGTACTTC.

The CDR3 DNA sequence: TGTGCCAGCAGCTTGGTTCCGACAGGGCATGAAAAACTGTTTTTT. Translating it yields CASSLVPTGHEKLFF. The chain recombines TRBV5-4 with TRBJ1-4; 7 nucleotides align to TRBD1. The V gene's germline CDR1 is SGHNT and CDR2 YYREEE (reference sequence). Trimming cost V 0 bases and J 6 bases; bases outside gene matches: 5. This CDR3 is built from 15 residues.

V and J are TRBV6-6 and TRBJ2-5; maybe TRBD1 (6 bases). V lost 0 bases and J lost 5, with 13 bases in between. The CDR3 loop spans 15 amino acids. Germline values: CDR1 MNHNY, CDR2 SVGAGI (reference sequence). Here the CDR3 reads CASSYSGQGKETQYF. The DNA of the CDR3 is TGTGCCAGCAGTTACTCAGGGCAGGGGAAGGAGACCCAGTACTTC.

This clone was observed a single time. The rearrangement joins TRBV15 to TRBJ2-7; TRBD1 matches 8 bases. The CDR3 extends over 16 amino acids. Germline-derived CDR1 and CDR2 are LNHNV and YYDKDF (reference sequence). V shed 0 bases, J shed 5 bases, and the junction held 9 bases outside the gene matches. As DNA, the CDR3 is TGTGCCACCAGCAGAGAGCAGGGGGCGCATTTCAACGAGCAGTACTTC. This sequence encodes CATSREQGAHFNEQYF.

V usage is TRBV9 and J usage is TRBJ1-1, with a weak D call TRBD1 (5 bases). CDR1 and CDR2 (germline): SGDLS, YYNGEE. The CDR3 loop spans 14 amino acids. V was clipped by 4 bases and J by 1 base, with 11 bases between them. In nucleotides, the CDR3 is TGTGCCAGCAGCCCACGGGGGGGGAACACTGAAGCTTTCTTT. Amino acids: CASSPRGGNTEAFF.

The chain employs TRBV7-9 and TRBJ2-5; TRBD1 matches 8 bases. Germline lookup yields CDR1 SEHNR and CDR2 FQNEAQ (reference sequence). V trimming: 5 bases; J trimming: 0 bases; junction bases outside the gene matches: 5. CDR3 length: 15 amino acids. CDR3: CASSPSDRDQETQYF. The CDR3 DNA sequence: TGTGCCAGCAGCCCCTCGGACAGGGACCAAGAGACCCAGTACTTC.

This clone was detected only once. This chain links TRBV9 with TRBJ2-3; D is possibly TRBD2 (6 bases). Between the trimmed V and J ends, which lost 4 bases and 0 bases, there was a span of 15 bases. Germline lookup yields CDR1 SGDLS and CDR2 YYNGEE. The CDR3 covers 16 residues. CDR3 sequence (DNA): TGTGCCAGCAGCACCCGGGTGGCGGGGAGCACAGATACGCAGTATTTT. It translates to CASSTRVAGSTDTQYF.

This rearrangement joins TRBV5-4 to TRBJ1-5, with D maybe TRBD1 (5 bases). The germline CDR1 and CDR2 sequences are SGHNT and YYREEE (reference sequence). This CDR3 spans 16 amino acids. V was shortened by 0 bases and J by 3 bases, with 13 bases between the two germline ends. CDR3: CASSLGGNRNNQPQHF. DNA of the CDR3: TGTGCCAGCAGCTTGGGTGGGAACAGGAACAATCAGCCCCAGCATTTT.

This chain uses TRBV5-1 with TRBJ1-1; 8 bases align to TRBD1. The V gene's germline CDR1 is SGHRS and CDR2 YFSETQ. Trimming took 4 bases from V and 1 from J; bases not matched to a gene: 6. This CDR3 has 15 residues. The CDR3 DNA reads as TGCGCCAGCAGCCTGTGGACAGGGCGGAACACTGAAGCTTTCTTT. It is translated as CASSLWTGRNTEAFF.

In the case of this clone: A junction end diverges from the germline sequence, so it may reflect a read error. The rearrangement uses TRBV7-6 and TRBJ2-1; unclear D gene. The CDR3 has 13 residues. Germline CDR1 is SGHVS and CDR2 is FNYEAQ. CDR3 sequence reads: CASRLDSHNEQFF. The CDR3 coding sequence is TGTGCCAGCAGGTTAGACTCTCACAATGAGCAGTTCTTC.

This chain links TRBV9 with TRBJ1-5, with D possibly being TRBD1 (5 bases). Germline CDR1 is SGDLS and CDR2 is YYNGEE. This CDR3 comprises 15 residues. V was pared by 0 bases and J by 0 bases, with 7 bases between. CDR3: CASSVGQNSNQPQHF. CDR3 coding DNA: TGTGCCAGCAGCGTAGGACAGAATAGCAATCAGCCCCAGCATTTT.

The rearrangement uses TRBV19 and TRBJ2-7; 9 bases line up with TRBD1. V shed 3 bases, J shed 3 bases, and the junction held 18 bases outside the gene matches. Germline V CDR1 and CDR2: LNHDA, SQIVND (reference sequence). This CDR3 is 19 amino acids long. CDR3 region: CASSMTGTGSLVAYYEQYF. The CDR3 region has the DNA TGTGCCAGTAGTATGACCGGGACAGGGAGTTTGGTCGCCTACTACGAGCAGTACTTC.

This clone was found once. V is TRBV28 and J is TRBJ1-5; D perhaps matches TRBD1 (5 bases). This CDR3 contains 15 residues. Germline CDR1 is MDHEN and CDR2 is SYDVKM. V was shortened by 6 bases and J by 2 bases, with 14 bases between the two germline ends. The CDR3 bases are TGTGCCAGCAGAAGAGCGGGGCAGGGCAATCAGCCCCAGCATTTT. This gives the protein CASRRAGQGNQPQHF. The variable domain in full, completed from reference TRBV28 and TRBJ1-5, reads DVKVTQSSRYLVKRTGEKVFLECVQDMDHENMFWYRQDPGLGLRLIYFSYDVKMKEKGDIPEGYSVSREKKERFSLILESASTNQTSMYLCASRRAGQGNQPQHFGDGTRLSIL.